The sequence of this TCR beta chain was determined in a study of quantifying T cell responses using KT2 cells. Overall study: Reverse transcription used primers in the TCR alpha and beta constant regions. Estimated efficiency of the T4 ligation step was above 8.5% under optimum conditions. A predetermined fluorescence threshold ended the second PCR, run as a qPCR.

This clonotype was detected only a few times. Each cDNA got a UMI-containing oligo ligated at its 3' end. An equimolar mix of RC1.1 and RC1.2 primed the beta chain across TRBC1 and TRBC2. TCRdb itself ran the UMI-ligation and nested PCR reads through MiXCR, one entry per CDR3 protein. The sample shows tens of thousands of distinct CDR3 sequences, under 14% of them seen only once. KT2, a clone with a known TCR, was spiked into unfractionated PBMC. Trimming took 5 bases from V and 0 from J, leaving 11 bases between them. The length of the CDR3 is 14 residues. Germline V CDR1 and CDR2: SGHAT, FQNNGV. The sample comprised PBMCs spiked with cells of the T cell clone KT2. The chain couples TRBV11-2 to TRBJ2-7; perhaps TRBD2 as D (5 bases). The clonotype was recovered from a human donor. The DNA of the CDR3 is TGTGCCAGCAGCCCGGGATTTAGCTCCTACGAGCAGTACTTC. The encoded protein is CASSPGFSSYEQYF.